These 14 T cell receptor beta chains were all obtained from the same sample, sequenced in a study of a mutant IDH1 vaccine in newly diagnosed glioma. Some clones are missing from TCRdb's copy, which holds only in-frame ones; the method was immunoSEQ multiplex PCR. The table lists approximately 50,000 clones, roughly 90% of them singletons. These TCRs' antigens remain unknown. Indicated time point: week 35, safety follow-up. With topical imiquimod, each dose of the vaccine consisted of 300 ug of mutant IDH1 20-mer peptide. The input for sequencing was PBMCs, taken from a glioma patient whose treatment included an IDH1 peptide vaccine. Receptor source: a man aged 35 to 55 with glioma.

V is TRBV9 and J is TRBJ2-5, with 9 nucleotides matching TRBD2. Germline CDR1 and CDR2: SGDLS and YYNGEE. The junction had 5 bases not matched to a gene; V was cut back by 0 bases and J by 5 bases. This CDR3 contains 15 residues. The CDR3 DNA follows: TGTGCCAGCAGCGTAGGGACTAGCGTTACGGAGACCCAGTACTTC. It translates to CASSVGTSVTETQYF.

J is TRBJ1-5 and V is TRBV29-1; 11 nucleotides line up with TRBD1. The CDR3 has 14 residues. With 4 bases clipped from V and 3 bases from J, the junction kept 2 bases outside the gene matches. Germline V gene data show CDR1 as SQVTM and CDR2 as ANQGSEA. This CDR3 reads CSVGTGGFNQPQHF. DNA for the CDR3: TGCAGCGTTGGGACAGGGGGCTTCAATCAGCCCCAGCATTTT.

The CDR3 protein is CASRSGTTSTDTQYF. The CDR3 nucleotides are TGTGCCAGCAGGTCCGGGACAACTAGCACAGATACGCAGTATTTT. This sequence joins TRBV6-6 and TRBJ2-3; possibly TRBD1 for D (6 bases). V lost 6 bases and J 0 bases, leaving 13 bases between the germline ends. The CDR3 spans 15 residues. Germline V gene data show CDR1 as MNHNY and CDR2 as SVGAGI (reference sequence).

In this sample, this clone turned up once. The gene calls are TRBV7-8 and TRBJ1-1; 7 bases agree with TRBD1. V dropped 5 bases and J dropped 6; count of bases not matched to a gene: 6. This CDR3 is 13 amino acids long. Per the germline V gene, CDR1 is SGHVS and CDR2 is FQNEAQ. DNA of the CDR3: TGTGCCAGCAGCAATCAGGGGGTGGCTGAAGCTTTCTTT. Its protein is CASSNQGVAEAFF.

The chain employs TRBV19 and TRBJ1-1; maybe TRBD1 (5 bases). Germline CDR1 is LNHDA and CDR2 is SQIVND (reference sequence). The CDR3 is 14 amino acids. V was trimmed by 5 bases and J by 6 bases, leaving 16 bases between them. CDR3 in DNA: TGTGCCAGTAGTCATCAGGGAGTCGGCGCTGAAGCTTTCTTT. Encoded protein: CASSHQGVGAEAFF.

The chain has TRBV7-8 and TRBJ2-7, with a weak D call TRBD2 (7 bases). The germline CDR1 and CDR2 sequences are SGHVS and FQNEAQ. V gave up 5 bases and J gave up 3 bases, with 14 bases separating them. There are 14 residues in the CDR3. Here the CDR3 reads CASSPGDYHYEQYF. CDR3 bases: TGTGCCAGCAGCCCAGGGGACTACCACTACGAGCAGTACTTC.

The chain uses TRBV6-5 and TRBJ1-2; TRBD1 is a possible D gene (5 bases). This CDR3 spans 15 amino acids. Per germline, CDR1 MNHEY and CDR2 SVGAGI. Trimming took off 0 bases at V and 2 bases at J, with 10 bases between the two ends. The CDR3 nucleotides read TGTGCCAGCAGTTACTCCGGGACGGTCAACTATGGCTACACCTTC. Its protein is CASSYSGTVNYGYTF.

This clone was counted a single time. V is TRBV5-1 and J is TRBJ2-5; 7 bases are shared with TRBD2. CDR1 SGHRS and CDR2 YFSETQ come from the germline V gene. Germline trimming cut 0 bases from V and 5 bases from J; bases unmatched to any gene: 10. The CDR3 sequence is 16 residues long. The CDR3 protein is CASSLGEGNTGETQYF. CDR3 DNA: TGCGCCAGCAGCTTGGGGGAGGGGAACACCGGGGAGACCCAGTACTTC.

The DNA of the CDR3 is TGCGCCAGCAGCTTGGGGGACAGGGGATCCTCCTACGAGCAGTACTTC. It specifies CASSLGDRGSSYEQYF. The chain carries TRBV5-1 and TRBJ2-7; 10 nucleotides line up with TRBD1. In germline, CDR1 is SGHRS, CDR2 YFSETQ. The CDR3 is 16 residues long. V lost 0 bases and J lost 0; bases outside the gene matches: 3.

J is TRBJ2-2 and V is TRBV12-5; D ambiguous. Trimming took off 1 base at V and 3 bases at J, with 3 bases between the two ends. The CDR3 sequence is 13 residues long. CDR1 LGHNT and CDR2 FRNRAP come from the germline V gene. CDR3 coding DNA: TGTGCTAGTGGTTTGGGCCACACCGGGGAGCTGTTTTTT. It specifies CASGLGHTGELFF.

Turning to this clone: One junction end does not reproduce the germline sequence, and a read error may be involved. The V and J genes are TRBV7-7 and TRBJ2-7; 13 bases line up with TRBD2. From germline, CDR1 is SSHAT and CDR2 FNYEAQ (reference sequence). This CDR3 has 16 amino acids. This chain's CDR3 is CASSLAGTSGEYEQYF. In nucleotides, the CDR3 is TGTGCTAGCAGCTTAGCCGGGACTAGCGGGGAGTACGAGCAGTACTTC.

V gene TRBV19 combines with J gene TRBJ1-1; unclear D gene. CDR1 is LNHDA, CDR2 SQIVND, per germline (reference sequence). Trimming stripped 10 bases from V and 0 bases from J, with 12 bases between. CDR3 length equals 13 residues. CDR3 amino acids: CATMKKVNTEAFF. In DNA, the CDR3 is TGTGCCACCATGAAGAAGGTGAACACTGAAGCTTTCTTT.

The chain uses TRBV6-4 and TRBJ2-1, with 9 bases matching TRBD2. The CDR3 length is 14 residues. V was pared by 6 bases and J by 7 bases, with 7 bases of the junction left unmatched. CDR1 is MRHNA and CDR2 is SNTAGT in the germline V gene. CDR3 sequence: CASSALSGGNEQFF. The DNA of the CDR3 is TGTGCCAGCAGCGCACTAAGCGGGGGGAATGAGCAGTTCTTC.

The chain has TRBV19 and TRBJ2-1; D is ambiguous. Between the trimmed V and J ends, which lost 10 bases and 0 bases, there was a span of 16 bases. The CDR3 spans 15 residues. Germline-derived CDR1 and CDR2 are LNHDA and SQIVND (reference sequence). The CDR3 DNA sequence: TGTGCCACCAGTATCGGCAGCCTCTCCTACAATGAGCAGTTCTTC. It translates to CATSIGSLSYNEQFF.